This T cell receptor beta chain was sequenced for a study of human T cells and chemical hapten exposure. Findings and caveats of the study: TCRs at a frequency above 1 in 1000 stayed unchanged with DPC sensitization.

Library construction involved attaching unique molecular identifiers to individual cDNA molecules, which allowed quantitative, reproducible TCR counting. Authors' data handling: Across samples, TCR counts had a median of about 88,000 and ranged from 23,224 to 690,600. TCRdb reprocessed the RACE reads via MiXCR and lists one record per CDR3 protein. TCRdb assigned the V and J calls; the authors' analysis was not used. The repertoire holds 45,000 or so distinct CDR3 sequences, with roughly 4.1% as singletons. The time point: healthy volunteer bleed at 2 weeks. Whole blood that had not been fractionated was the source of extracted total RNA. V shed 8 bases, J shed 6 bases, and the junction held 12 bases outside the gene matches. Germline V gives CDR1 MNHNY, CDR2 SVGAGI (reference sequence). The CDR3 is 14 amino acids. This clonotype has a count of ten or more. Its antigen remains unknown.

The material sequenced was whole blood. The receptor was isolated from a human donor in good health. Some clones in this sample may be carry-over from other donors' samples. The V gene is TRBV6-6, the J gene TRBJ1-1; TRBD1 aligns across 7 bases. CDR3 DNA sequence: TGTGCCAGCTTAGGGGGCAATGTTGGCCCTGAAGCTTTCTTT. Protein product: CASLGGNVGPEAFF.